These 14 T cell receptor beta chains were sequenced from one sample in a study of early T cells in non-severe SARS-CoV-2 infection. TCRdb used MiXCR to reprocess the 5' RACE reads, holding one entry per CDR3 protein. The sample yields about 67,000 distinct CDR3 sequences, roughly 10% seen once. Sequencing was performed on whole blood. The receptors here all came from an adult who was a healthcare worker with PCR-confirmed SARS-CoV-2 infection or an uninfected control (not recorded which).

This clonotype was counted at least ten times. The genes are TRBV7-2 and TRBJ1-4; D is uncertain. The V end was cut by 5 bases, the J end by 0 bases, with 10 bases between. The CDR3 extends over 15 amino acids. Germline V lookup: CDR1 SGHTA, CDR2 FQGNSA. DNA of the CDR3: TGTGCCAGCAGCGCACGGATAGCAACTAATGAAAAACTGTTTTTT. Amino acids: CASSARIATNEKLFF.

As concerns this clonotype: Relative to the germline gene, one junction end is altered; a read error may explain this. The rearrangement uses TRBV20-1 and TRBJ2-5; D may be TRBD2 (6 bases). The germline gives CDR1 DFQATT, CDR2 SNEGSKA (reference sequence). The CDR3 sequence is 14 residues long. CDR3 DNA: TGCAGTGCTCGAGAGAGGAGGGGCCGAGAGACCCAGTACTTC. Its translation is CSARERRGRETQYF.

This clonotype was counted at least ten times. This chain uses TRBV10-2 with TRBJ2-7; 8 bases map to TRBD1. Looked up from germline, CDR1 is WSHSY and CDR2 is SAAADI. This CDR3 has 13 amino acids. V shed 6 bases and J 1 base; nucleotides not matched to a gene: 2. CDR3: CASSGQGSYEQYF. The CDR3 bases are TGCGCCAGCAGCGGACAGGGTTCCTACGAGCAGTACTTC.

In its sample, this clonotype was seen a few times. A much larger clone lies a single base off, so this may be a read error. V and J are TRBV7-9 and TRBJ2-3; TRBD1 aligns across 7 bases. CDR3 size: 15 residues. Germline CDR1 SEHNR, CDR2 FQNEAQ (reference sequence). The chain's CDR3 is CVSSYSGQNTDTQYF. In nucleotides, the CDR3 is TGTGTCAGCAGCTATTCGGGACAGAACACAGATACGCAGTATTTT.

The chain joins TRBV25-1 to TRBJ2-7, with 8 bases identical to TRBD1. The V and J ends lost 3 bases and 7 bases, in that order; junction bases with no gene match: 2. CDR1 and CDR2 (germline): MGHDK, SYGVNS. The CDR3 runs 12 residues. The CDR3 reads CASSEGQVEQYF. The CDR3 DNA reads as TGTGCCAGCAGTGAGGGACAGGTGGAGCAGTACTTC.

This clonotype has a count of ten or more. V and J are TRBV18 and TRBJ2-7; TRBD1 might be the D (5 bases). From germline, CDR1 is KGHSH and CDR2 LQKENI. This CDR3 contains 14 residues. Trimming stripped 3 bases from V and 0 bases from J, with 9 bases between. In DNA form, the CDR3 reads TGTGCCAGCTCACCGGCCCAGGGCTCCTACGAGCAGTACTTC. It translates to CASSPAQGSYEQYF.

The chain's CDR3 is CASSLLGASGRNEQFF. The DNA of the CDR3 is TGTGCCAGCAGTTTATTGGGTGCAAGCGGGAGGAATGAGCAGTTCTTC. The rearrangement uses TRBV28 and TRBJ2-1, with 9 bases aligning to TRBD2. V dropped 1 base and J dropped 7; count of bases not matched to a gene: 8. From germline, CDR1 is MDHEN and CDR2 SYDVKM. CDR3 length: 16 residues.

At least ten counts were recorded for this clonotype. The chain has TRBV29-1 and TRBJ2-2; D is possibly TRBD2 (6 bases). CDR3 size: 14 residues. The germline V gene has CDR1 SQVTM and CDR2 ANQGSEA. V lost 1 base, J lost 6 bases, and 12 bases lay in between. This CDR3 reads CSVEGGIGAGELFF. In nucleotides, the CDR3 is TGCAGCGTTGAAGGCGGGATCGGTGCCGGGGAGCTGTTTTTT.

The chain has TRBV9 and TRBJ1-6, with 7 bases fitting TRBD1. Germline loops: CDR1 SGDLS, CDR2 YYNGEE. The J segment lost 7 bases and the V segment lost 4 bases, leaving 11 bases of the junction unmatched. The CDR3 totals 16 residues. CDR3 loop: CASSPQGGIENSPLHF. CDR3 DNA sequence: TGTGCCAGCAGCCCCCAGGGGGGGATAGAGAATTCACCCCTCCACTTT.

There are many counts of this clonotype. The chain recombines TRBV30 with TRBJ2-6; unclear D gene. In germline, CDR1 is GTSNPN, CDR2 SVGIG (reference sequence). Trimming took off 5 bases at V and 1 base at J, with 6 bases between the two ends. This CDR3 spans 13 amino acids. DNA for the CDR3: TGTGCCTGGGGTTATTCTGGGGCCAACGTCCTGACTTTC. Its protein product is CAWGYSGANVLTF.

The V and J genes are TRBV5-1 and TRBJ2-3; 9 positions agree with TRBD1. The CDR3 has 16 amino acids. Trimming took 2 bases from V and 0 from J; bases not matched to a gene: 4. Germline V gives CDR1 SGHRS, CDR2 YFSETQ. CDR3 in DNA: TGCGCCAGCAGCTTAGCCGGGACAGGGAGCACAGATACGCAGTATTTT. Translation gives CASSLAGTGSTDTQYF. Filled out from reference TRBV5-1 and TRBJ2-3, the complete variable domain reads KAGVTQTPRYLIKTRGQQVTLSCSPISGHRSVSWYQQTPGQGLQFLFEYFSETQRNKGNFPGRFSGRQFSNSRSEMNVSTLELGDSALYLCASSLAGTGSTDTQYFGPGTRLTVL.

The chain recombines TRBV10-3 with TRBJ1-5; a possible D gene is TRBD1 (6 bases). The length of the CDR3 is 14 residues. With 6 bases removed from V and 8 bases from J, the gap between germline ends came to 17 bases. Germline V lookup: CDR1 ENHRY, CDR2 SYGVKD. The CDR3 region is CAISPDGGLEPQHF. DNA of the CDR3: TGTGCCATCAGCCCGGACGGGGGCCTCGAGCCCCAGCATTTT.

This clonotype was observed many times. This sequence joins TRBV21-1 and TRBJ2-7; TRBD1 is taken as the D call from the table, unchecked against the DNA. TRBV21-1 represents a pseudogene. CDR3 size: 14 residues. The CDR3 DNA is TGTGTCAGCAGCCGGGGGAAGAGGCCCCACGAGCAGTACTTC. Residues: CVSSRGKRPHEQYF.

The chain uses TRBV28 and TRBJ2-5; a weak D match, TRBD1 (7 bases). The CDR3 runs to 15 residues. Germline V gene sequence: CDR1 MDHEN, CDR2 SYDVKM. V was shortened by 5 bases and J by 1 base, with 14 bases between the two germline ends. The CDR3: CASSAQGGGQETQYF. CDR3 nucleotide sequence: TGTGCCAGCAGTGCTCAGGGGGGAGGCCAAGAGACCCAGTACTTC.